This T cell receptor (beta chain) is drawn from a study of molecular identifiers for immune sequencing clone quantification. This clonotype occurred many times. The V and J ends lost 2 bases and 3 bases respectively, with 10 bases between them. Looked up from germline, CDR1 is MNHEY and CDR2 is SVGEGT. The CDR3 loop spans 14 amino acids. MiXCR, run by TCRdb on the PCR reads, gives a single entry per CDR3 protein. The table lists about 67,000 distinct CDR3 sequences, around 17% of them singletons. Input material: naive CD8+ T cells from blood, with Jurkat cell RNA spiked in. Specified subset: FACS-sorted CD8+CD4-CCR7+CD45RA+ naive T cells. The chain has TRBV6-2 or TRBV6-3 and TRBJ2-5, with D maybe TRBD2 (6 bases). This TCR was recovered from a human donor in good health. Some libraries in this study had Jurkat cell RNA spiked in. CDR3 sequence: CASSYGGYKETQYF. The CDR3 nucleotides are TGTGCCAGCAGTTACGGGGGGTATAAAGAGACCCAGTACTTC.